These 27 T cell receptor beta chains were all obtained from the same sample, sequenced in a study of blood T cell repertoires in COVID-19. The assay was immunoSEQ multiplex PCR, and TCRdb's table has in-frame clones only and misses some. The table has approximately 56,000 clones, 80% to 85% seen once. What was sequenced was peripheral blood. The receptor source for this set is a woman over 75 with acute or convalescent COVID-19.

CDR3 loop: CASSVRGQTEAFF. CDR3 sequence (DNA): TGTGCCAGTAGTGTCCGGGGACAGACTGAAGCTTTCTTT. V and J are TRBV19 and TRBJ1-1; TRBD1 matches 7 bases. Germline V gives CDR1 LNHDA, CDR2 SQIVND (reference sequence). V shed 5 bases and J 5 bases; nucleotides not matched to a gene: 5. This CDR3 has 13 residues.

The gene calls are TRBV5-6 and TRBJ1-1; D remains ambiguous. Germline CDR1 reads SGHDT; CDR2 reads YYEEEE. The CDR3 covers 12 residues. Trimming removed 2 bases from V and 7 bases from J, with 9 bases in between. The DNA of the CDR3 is TGTGCCAGCAGCTTCGATCGGGGTGAAGCTTTCTTT. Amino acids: CASSFDRGEAFF.

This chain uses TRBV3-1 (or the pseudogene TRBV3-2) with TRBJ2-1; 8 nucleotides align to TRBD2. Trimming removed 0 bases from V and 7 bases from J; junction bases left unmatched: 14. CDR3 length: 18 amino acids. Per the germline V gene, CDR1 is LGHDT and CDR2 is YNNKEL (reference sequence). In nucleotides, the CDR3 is TGTGCCAGCAGCCAAGACCCTGGATTAGCGGGGAATAGGAATGAGCAGTTCTTC. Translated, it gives CASSQDPGLAGNRNEQFF.

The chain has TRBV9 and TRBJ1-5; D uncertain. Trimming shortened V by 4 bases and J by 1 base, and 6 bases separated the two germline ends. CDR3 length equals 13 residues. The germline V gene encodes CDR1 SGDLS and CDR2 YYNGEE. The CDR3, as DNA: TGTGCCAGCAGCTACAACAGCAATCAGCCCCAGCATTTT. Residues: CASSYNSNQPQHF.

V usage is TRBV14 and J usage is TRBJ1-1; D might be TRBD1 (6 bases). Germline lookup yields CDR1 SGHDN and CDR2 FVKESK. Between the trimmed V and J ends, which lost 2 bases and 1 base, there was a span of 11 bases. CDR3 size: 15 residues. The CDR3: CASSQSLQGNTEAFF. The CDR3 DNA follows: TGTGCCAGCAGCCAAAGCTTACAGGGGAACACTGAAGCTTTCTTT.

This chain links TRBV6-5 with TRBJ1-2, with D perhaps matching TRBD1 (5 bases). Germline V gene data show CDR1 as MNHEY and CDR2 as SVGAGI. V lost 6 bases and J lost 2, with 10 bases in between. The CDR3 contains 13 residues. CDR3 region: CASSPDSNYGYTF. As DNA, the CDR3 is TGTGCCAGCAGCCCCGACAGCAACTATGGCTACACCTTC.

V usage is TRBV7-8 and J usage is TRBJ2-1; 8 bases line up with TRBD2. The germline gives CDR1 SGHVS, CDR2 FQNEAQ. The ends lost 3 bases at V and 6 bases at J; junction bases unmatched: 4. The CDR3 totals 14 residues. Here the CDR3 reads CASSFSGGPNEQFF. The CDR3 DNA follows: TGTGCCAGCAGCTTTTCGGGGGGGCCCAATGAGCAGTTCTTC.

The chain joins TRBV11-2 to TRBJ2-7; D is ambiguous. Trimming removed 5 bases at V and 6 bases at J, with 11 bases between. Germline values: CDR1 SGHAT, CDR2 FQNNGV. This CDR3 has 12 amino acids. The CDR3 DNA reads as TGTGCCAGCAGCGGCACATCCCCCGAGCAGTACTTC. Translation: CASSGTSPEQYF.

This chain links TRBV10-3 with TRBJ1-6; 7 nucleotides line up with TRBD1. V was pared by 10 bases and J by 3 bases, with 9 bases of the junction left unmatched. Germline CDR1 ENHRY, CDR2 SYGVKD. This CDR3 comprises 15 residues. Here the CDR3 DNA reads TGTGCCACCCACGGGGACAGTCGCTATAATTCACCCCTCCACTTT. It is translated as CATHGDSRYNSPLHF.

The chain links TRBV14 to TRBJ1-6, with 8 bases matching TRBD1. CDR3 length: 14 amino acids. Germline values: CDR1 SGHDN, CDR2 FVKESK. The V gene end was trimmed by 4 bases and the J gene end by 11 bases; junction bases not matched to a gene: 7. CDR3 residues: CASSLGQGRTPLHF. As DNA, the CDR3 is TGTGCCAGCAGCCTCGGACAGGGACGGACACCCCTCCACTTT.

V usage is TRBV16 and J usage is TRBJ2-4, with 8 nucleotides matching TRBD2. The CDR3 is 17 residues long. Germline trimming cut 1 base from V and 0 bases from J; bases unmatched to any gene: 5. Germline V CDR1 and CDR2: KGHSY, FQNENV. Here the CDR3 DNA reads TGTGCCAGCAGCCAATTGCGGGGGGAGCTAGCCAAAAACATTCAGTACTTC. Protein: CASSQLRGELAKNIQYF.

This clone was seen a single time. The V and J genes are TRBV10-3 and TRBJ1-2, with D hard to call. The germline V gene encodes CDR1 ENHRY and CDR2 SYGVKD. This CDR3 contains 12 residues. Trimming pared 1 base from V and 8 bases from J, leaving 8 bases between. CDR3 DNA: TGTGCCATCAGTGAGTACGGGTTAGGCTACACCTTC. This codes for CAISEYGLGYTF.

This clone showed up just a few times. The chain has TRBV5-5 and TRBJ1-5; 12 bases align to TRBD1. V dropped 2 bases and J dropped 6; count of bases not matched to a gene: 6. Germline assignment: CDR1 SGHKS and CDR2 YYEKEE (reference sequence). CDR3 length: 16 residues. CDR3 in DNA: TGTGCCAGCAGCTTAGACGGGACAGGGGGCAGTCAGCCCCAGCATTTT. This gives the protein CASSLDGTGGSQPQHF.

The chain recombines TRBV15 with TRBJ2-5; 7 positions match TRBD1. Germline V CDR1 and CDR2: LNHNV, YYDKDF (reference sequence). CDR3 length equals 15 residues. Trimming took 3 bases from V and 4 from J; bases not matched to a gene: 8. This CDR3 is CATSSRQGSGETQYF. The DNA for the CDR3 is TGTGCCACCAGCAGTAGACAGGGATCAGGAGAGACCCAGTACTTC.

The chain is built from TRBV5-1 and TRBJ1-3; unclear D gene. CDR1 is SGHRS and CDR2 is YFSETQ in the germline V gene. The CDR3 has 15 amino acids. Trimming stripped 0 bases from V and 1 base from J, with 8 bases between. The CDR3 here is CASSLAYGSGNTIYF. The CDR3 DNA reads TGCGCCAGCAGCTTGGCCTACGGTTCTGGAAACACCATATATTTT.

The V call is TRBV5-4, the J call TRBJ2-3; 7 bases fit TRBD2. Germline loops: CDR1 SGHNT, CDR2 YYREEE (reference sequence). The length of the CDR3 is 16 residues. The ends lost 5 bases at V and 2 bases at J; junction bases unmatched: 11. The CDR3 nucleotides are TGTGCCAGCAGTCCCACCGGGGGACTAACCACAGATACGCAGTATTTT. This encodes CASSPTGGLTTDTQYF.

CDR3 bases: TGCAGCGCGATGACAGGGGCGAACACTGAAGCTTTCTTT. Its protein is CSAMTGANTEAFF. This rearrangement joins TRBV29-1 to TRBJ1-1; 8 bases fit TRBD1. The CDR3 extends over 13 amino acids. Germline V gives CDR1 SQVTM, CDR2 ANQGSEA. V lost 7 bases, J lost 1 base, and 5 bases stayed unmatched.

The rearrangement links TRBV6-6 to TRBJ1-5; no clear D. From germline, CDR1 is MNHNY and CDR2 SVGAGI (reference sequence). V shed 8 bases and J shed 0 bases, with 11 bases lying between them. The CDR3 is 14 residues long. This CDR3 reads CASGGDNSNQPQHF. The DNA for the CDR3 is TGTGCCAGCGGTGGAGATAATAGCAATCAGCCCCAGCATTTT.

In DNA form, the CDR3 reads TGTGCCAGCAGAACCGGAGCCTCGATAGATACGCAGTATTTT. Translation: CASRTGASIDTQYF. The rearrangement links TRBV2 to TRBJ2-3; no reliable D call. Trimming shortened V by 6 bases and J by 5 bases, and 15 bases separated the two germline ends. Germline lookup yields CDR1 SNHLY and CDR2 FYNNEI. The length of the CDR3 is 14 residues.

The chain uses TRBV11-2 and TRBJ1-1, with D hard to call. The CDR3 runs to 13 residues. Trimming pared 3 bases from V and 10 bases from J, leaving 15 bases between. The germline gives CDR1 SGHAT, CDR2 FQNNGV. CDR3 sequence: CASSLGSGFGAFF. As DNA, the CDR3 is TGTGCCAGCAGCTTGGGGTCGGGGTTCGGAGCTTTCTTT.

As DNA, the CDR3 is TGTGCCTGGAGTAGCAACTATCCAGGGACAGGGAGCACAGATACGCAGTATTTT. This translates into CAWSSNYPGTGSTDTQYF. The V call is TRBV30, the J call TRBJ2-3, with 9 bases matching TRBD1. Trimming removed 2 bases from V and 0 bases from J; junction bases left unmatched: 12. The CDR3 sequence is 18 residues long. The germline V gene has CDR1 GTSNPN and CDR2 SVGIG (reference sequence).

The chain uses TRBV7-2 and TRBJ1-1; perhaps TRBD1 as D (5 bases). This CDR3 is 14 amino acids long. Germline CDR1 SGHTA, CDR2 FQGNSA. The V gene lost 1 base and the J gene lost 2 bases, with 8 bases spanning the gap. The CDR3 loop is CASSLVGGNTEAFF. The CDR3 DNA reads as TGTGCCAGCAGCTTAGTCGGGGGTAACACTGAAGCTTTCTTT.

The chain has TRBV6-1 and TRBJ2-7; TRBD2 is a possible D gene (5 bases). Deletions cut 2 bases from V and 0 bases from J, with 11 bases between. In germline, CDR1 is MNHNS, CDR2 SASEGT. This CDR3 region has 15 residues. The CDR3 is CASSERVDSSYEQYF. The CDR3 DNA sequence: TGTGCCAGCAGTGAACGGGTGGACTCCTCCTACGAGCAGTACTTC.

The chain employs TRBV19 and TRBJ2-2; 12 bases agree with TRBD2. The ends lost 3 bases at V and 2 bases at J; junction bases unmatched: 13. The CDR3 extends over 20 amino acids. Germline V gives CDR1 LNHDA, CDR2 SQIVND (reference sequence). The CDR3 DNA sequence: TGTGCCAGTAGTATGGCCCGCCTAGCGGGGGGGCCAATAAACACCGGGGAGCTGTTTTTT. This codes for CASSMARLAGGPINTGELFF.

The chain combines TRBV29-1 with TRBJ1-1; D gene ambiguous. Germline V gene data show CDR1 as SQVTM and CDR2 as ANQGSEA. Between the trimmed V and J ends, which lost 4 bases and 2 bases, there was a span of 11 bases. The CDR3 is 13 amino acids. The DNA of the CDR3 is TGCAGCGTTGCACAAACCTTTAACACTGAAGCTTTCTTT. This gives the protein CSVAQTFNTEAFF.

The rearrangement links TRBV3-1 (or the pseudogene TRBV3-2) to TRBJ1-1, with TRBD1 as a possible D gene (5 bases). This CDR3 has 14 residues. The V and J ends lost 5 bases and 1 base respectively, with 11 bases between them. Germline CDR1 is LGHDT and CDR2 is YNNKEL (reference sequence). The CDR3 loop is CASSFSQGNTEAFF. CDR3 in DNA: TGTGCCAGCAGCTTTAGCCAGGGGAACACTGAAGCTTTCTTT.

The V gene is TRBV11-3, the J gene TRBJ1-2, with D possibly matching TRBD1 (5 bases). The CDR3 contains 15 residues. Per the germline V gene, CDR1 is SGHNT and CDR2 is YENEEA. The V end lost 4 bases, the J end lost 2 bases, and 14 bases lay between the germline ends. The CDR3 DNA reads TGTGCCAGCAGCTCCCCCGACAGAGCCAACTATGGCTACACCTTC. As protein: CASSSPDRANYGYTF.